These 10 T cell receptor beta chains came from one sample sequenced in a study of cytomegalovirus exposure and HLA in healthy donors. Researchers ran the PCR with 60 Vbeta and 13 Jbeta primers. Data came from immunoSEQ multiplex PCR; TCRdb stores just in-frame clones and leaves some out. This sample has around 130,000 clones; roughly three quarters occur once, and the top ten carry 0.94%. The source material was PBMCs. The receptors come from a woman aged 55-69 years in good health and CMV-seronegative.

The chain carries TRBV20-1 and TRBJ1-1, with D hard to call. The CDR3 totals 11 residues. Deletions cut 5 bases from V and 1 base from J, with 5 bases between. Germline V gene data show CDR1 as DFQATT and CDR2 as SNEGSKA (reference sequence). The CDR3 region is CSALSNTEAFF. CDR3 coding DNA: TGCAGTGCTCTCTCGAACACTGAAGCTTTCTTT.

The J gene is TRBJ2-1, the V gene TRBV25-1, with D tentatively TRBD2 (5 bases). This CDR3 has 14 amino acids. V was pared by 7 bases and J by 8 bases, with 18 bases between. Germline V CDR1 and CDR2: MGHDK, SYGVNS. CDR3 residues: CASTTPGFMYEQFF. CDR3 nucleotide sequence: TGTGCCAGCACCACGCCGGGGTTTATGTATGAGCAGTTCTTC.

For this clone: Different DNA sequences within this sample yield the same CDR3. This CDR3 is CASRDRGSGNTIYF. CDR3 bases: TGCGCCAGCAGAGACAGGGGCTCTGGAAACACCATATATTTT. The chain is built from TRBV10-2 and TRBJ1-3, with TRBD1 matching 8 bases. The V segment lost 6 bases and the J segment 0 bases; nucleotides outside the gene matches: 1. CDR1 is WSHSY and CDR2 is SAAADI in the germline V gene. CDR3 length: 14 residues.

In its sample, this clone was seen once. This rearrangement joins TRBV19 to TRBJ2-7; tentatively, D is TRBD2 (6 bases). The CDR3 runs to 14 residues. Trimming took 1 base from V and 3 from J, leaving 10 bases between them. Germline lookup yields CDR1 LNHDA and CDR2 SQIVND (reference sequence). CDR3 sequence reads: CASSIGLGDYEQYF. The CDR3 coding sequence is TGTGCCAGTAGTATAGGACTAGGGGACTACGAGCAGTACTTC.

The V gene is TRBV6-1, the J gene TRBJ1-2; tentative D call: TRBD1 (5 bases). Trimming pared 3 bases from V and 1 base from J, leaving 21 bases between. CDR3 size: 18 residues. CDR1 and CDR2 from the germline V gene are MNHNS and SASEGT. The CDR3 coding sequence is TGTGCCAGCAGTGAGGAGGGCAGGGTCCCTCCTTTTAACTATGGCTACACCTTC. Protein sequence: CASSEEGRVPPFNYGYTF.

CDR3 nucleotides: TGTGCCAGTAGTATGGGAGCCGGACAGAGGCGGACTGAAGCTTTCTTT. Protein sequence: CASSMGAGQRRTEAFF. The chain uses TRBV19 and TRBJ1-1; D possibly corresponds to TRBD1 (6 bases). The CDR3 loop spans 16 amino acids. V lost 3 bases and J lost 5, with 19 bases in between. Germline values: CDR1 LNHDA, CDR2 SQIVND (reference sequence).

V is TRBV10-3 and J is TRBJ2-1; TRBD2 agrees at 8 bases. After removal of 0 bases from V and 4 bases from J, the junction contained 5 bases not matched to a gene. The CDR3 contains 16 residues. In germline, CDR1 is ENHRY, CDR2 SYGVKD. CDR3 region: CAISESAGELYNEQFF. CDR3 nucleotides: TGTGCCATCAGTGAGTCAGCGGGAGAACTATACAATGAGCAGTTCTTC.

CDR3 loop: CASNPGQYNSPLHF. Here the CDR3 DNA reads TGTGCCAGTAATCCGGGACAGTATAATTCACCCCTCCACTTT. This chain links TRBV19 with TRBJ1-6, with TRBD1 identical over 7 bases. This CDR3 spans 14 amino acids. Germline CDR1 and CDR2: LNHDA and SQIVND (reference sequence). V shed 7 bases, J shed 4 bases, and the junction held 4 bases outside the gene matches.

The V call is TRBV28, the J call TRBJ1-2; no clear D gene. V was shortened by 1 base and J by 5 bases, with 14 bases between the two germline ends. Germline lookup yields CDR1 MDHEN and CDR2 SYDVKM. The CDR3 has 15 amino acids. DNA of the CDR3: TGTGCCAGCAGTTTATCCCGGGGTATTGGATATGGCTACACCTTC. Translated, it gives CASSLSRGIGYGYTF.

The rearrangement links TRBV6-1 to TRBJ1-2, with 10 bases lining up with TRBD1. V lost 5 bases and J lost 7; bases outside the gene matches: 7. CDR1 MNHNS and CDR2 SASEGT come from the germline V gene. The CDR3 loop spans 14 amino acids. CDR3 nucleotides: TGTGCCAGCAGTTCGGGGGGACAGGGGCTTGGCTACACCTTC. Protein: CASSSGGQGLGYTF.